This T cell receptor beta chain was identified in a study of blood T cell repertoires in COVID-19 (dated by TCRdb to about 2020). Looking at the study overall: The collaborator samples originated in the United States, Italy and Spain and spanned the acute and convalescent phases of COVID-19. The prospective study material was composed of cDNA or gDNA derived from T cells, B-cell-depleted T cells, or PBMCs. The dataset comprised deeply sampled blood TCRbeta repertoires from subjects exposed to, actively infected with, or recovered from COVID-19. The repertoires were released in a freely available public database intended as a resource for research on the immune response to SARS-CoV-2. Samples came from the ongoing ImmuneRACE study (first 160 participants) plus 1,254 subjects from 6 global collaborators. The sample metadata nearly always contained a de-identified subject ID, COVID-19 status, age in years and sex. Where HLA class I and class II types were available, the types were taken from metadata supplied by the sample provider, not from assay-based typing. Findings and caveats that apply to the study as a whole: The amount of clinical and demographic metadata varied by source and participant and was provided uncurated.

Note on this clone: This clone's antigen is unknown. No much larger clone is present one base from it, and per-base qualities are unavailable.

TCRbeta CDR3 regions were amplified from genomic DNA using the immunoSEQ Assay, a bias-controlled multiplex PCR. In the paper's pipeline: Within the assay, amplification of reference gene primers was used to estimate how many nucleated cells each sample contained. To quantify the absolute abundance of each unique TCRbeta CDR3 rearrangement, sequence reads were collapsed and filtered. For each sample, productive Simpson clonality was calculated as the square root of Simpson's diversity index across productive rearrangements. This is the immuneACCESS table as TCRdb keeps it, with only in-frame sequences that have V and J called. A part of the clones is gone; compared with another copy, unresolved V genes explain less than half, and the rest is unexplained. V and J calls and clone size come straight from that table; D and trimming were deduced from the DNA. Counted in this sample were roughly 230,000 clones; about 91% of them appeared once. Together, the top ten hold roughly 4.5% of the sample.

V is pruned by 6 bases and J by 1 base, leaving 5 bases of the junction without a gene match. CDR1 and CDR2, per the germline V gene (reference sequence), are LNHDA and SQIVND. The CDR3 goes from the cysteine to the phenylalanine over 14 residues. Only CDR3 DNA remains: 42 bases, in frame from the first base. A second Seattle source provided samples from volunteer blood donors who had recovered from COVID-19. Whole blood was collected in K2EDTA tubes by collaborating institutions according to the institutions' own protocols. For TCRbeta analysis, collaborators shipped samples in one of three forms: frozen whole blood, isolated PBMCs, or DNA extracted from either of those sample types.

This receptor was obtained from a woman between 35 and 50 years old who had recovered from COVID-19. What was sequenced was peripheral blood. The chain uses TRBV19 and TRBJ1-1; 7 junctional bases match TRBD1. The CDR3: CASSYRGGNTEAFF. The bases read TGTGCCAGTAGCTACAGGGGAGGGAACACTGAAGCTTTCTTT.